This T cell receptor beta chain originates from a study of T cell changes during pregnancy in multiple sclerosis (dated by TCRdb to between 2017 and 2020). About the study as a whole: The study examined how the T cell repertoire changed over the course of pregnancy in women with multiple sclerosis.

Libraries were made using the immunoSEQ multiplex PCR assay. Sourced from immuneACCESS, this table was stored by TCRdb with only in-frame sequences that have V and J called. A share of the clones is absent; for the studies checked, an unresolved V gene accounts for under half, and the remainder has no known explanation. The sample table lists some 44,000 clones, about 85% of them with a count of one. The top ten clones comprise roughly 0.9% of the sample. About this clone itself: What antigen it recognizes has not been identified. Base-call qualities are not available, and no considerably larger clone is one nucleotide away.

From the cysteine up to the phenylalanine, the CDR3 has a length of 13 residues. CDR3 DNA is the only sequence kept; it has 39 bases, read in frame from the first base. A distance of 8 bases separates the germline ends of V and J, which lose 3 bases and 3 bases respectively. Via the germline V gene (reference sequence), CDR1 is LNHDA and CDR2 SQIVND. The sample in question was CD4+ T cells from peripheral blood mononuclear cells, obtained after pregnancy. The sequence was collected from a female donor with multiple sclerosis, enrolled in a pregnancy study. Here the chain combines TRBV19 and TRBJ1-1; TRBD1 is possibly the D segment (6 matching bases). The CDR3 region has the sequence CASSMNRDTEAFF. The nucleotide sequence is TGTGCCAGTAGTATGAACAGGGACACTGAAGCTTTCTTT.